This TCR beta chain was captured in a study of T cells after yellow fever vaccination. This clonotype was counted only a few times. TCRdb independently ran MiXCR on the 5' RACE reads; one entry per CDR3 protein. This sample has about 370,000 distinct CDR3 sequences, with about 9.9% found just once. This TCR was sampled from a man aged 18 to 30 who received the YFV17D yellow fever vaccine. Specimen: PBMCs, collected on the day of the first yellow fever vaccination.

The CDR3 DNA reads TGTGCCAGCAGCTCTTACGAGCCACGAGTTGCAACTAATGAAAAACTGTTTTTT. This sequence encodes CASSSYEPRVATNEKLFF. The chain recombines TRBV5-6 with TRBJ1-4; D call uncertain. Trimming took 3 bases from V and 0 from J, leaving 18 bases between them. The germline CDR1 and CDR2 sequences are SGHDT and YYEEEE. The CDR3 covers 18 residues.